This T cell receptor (beta chain) was found in a study of human T cells and chemical hapten exposure. The authors' processing: Sampled TCR counts reached a median of roughly 100,000 per sample, with values ranging from about 23,224 to 690,600. In TCRdb, the RACE reads were re-called with MiXCR into one record per CDR3 protein. The V and J calls, along with clone size, are taken from TCRdb and not from the paper's own processing. The repertoire holds roughly 100,000 distinct CDR3 sequences, with under 40% as singletons. This clonotype was seen a handful of times. V shed 4 bases and J 3 bases; nucleotides not matched to a gene: 2. The germline gives CDR1 SGHTA, CDR2 FQGTGA. The CDR3 loop spans 13 amino acids. Described time point: patch test 3, about 24 weeks after DPC sensitization. Treatment in this sample: therapeutic diphenylcyclopropenone sensitization with weekly scalp DPC.

This TCR was recovered from a man between 40 and 49 years old with alopecia areata. Some clones in this sample may be carry-over from other donors' samples. This chain joins TRBV7-3 and TRBJ1-1; 7 nucleotides align to TRBD1. Sequencing was performed on whole blood, taken in connection with sensitization to the hapten diphenylcyclopropenone (DPC). The CDR3 reads CASSSGQHTEAFF. In DNA, the CDR3 is TGTGCCAGCAGCTCGGGACAGCACACTGAAGCTTTCTTT.